This T cell receptor beta chain was recovered during a study of blood T cell repertoires in COVID-19. At the level of the study: Researchers got acute and convalescent COVID-19 samples from the United States, Italy and Spain. T cells, B-cell-depleted T cells, or PBMCs supplied cDNA or gDNA.

Per the original data handling: The authors estimated nucleated cell counts from reference gene primer amplification. Assay used: immunoSEQ multiplex PCR; TCRdb lists only in-frame clones, some missing. V and J calls and clone size are as listed in that table; D and trimming were resolved from the DNA. Of roughly 220,000 clones listed, roughly 80% were seen once; the top ten hold about 2.1%. CDR1 is SNHLY and CDR2 is FYNNEI in the germline V gene. The CDR3 is 13 amino acids. J is TRBJ1-2 and V is TRBV2, with 7 bases that match TRBD1. This clonotype was sampled from a woman aged 60-75 years with acute or convalescent COVID-19. Sequences were obtained from peripheral blood. CDR3 bases: TGTGCGTCACACCGGGACAGCACCTATGGCTACACCTTC. It is translated as CASHRDSTYGYTF.